A single sample gave rise to the 11 T cell receptor beta chains below, sequenced in a study of blood T cell repertoires in COVID-19. Libraries were prepared by immunoSEQ multiplex PCR; TCRdb keeps only in-frame clonotypes and omits some of them. The profile shows around 210,000 clones, 80% to 90% of them singletons. Sequencing was performed on peripheral blood. All receptors derive from a human donor in a cohort sampled during active COVID-19.

V usage is TRBV7-2 and J usage is TRBJ2-2; D not certain. This CDR3 contains 15 residues. The germline V and J ends were trimmed by 0 bases and 4 bases, with 9 bases remaining between them. Germline loops: CDR1 SGHTA, CDR2 FQGNSA. Here the CDR3 DNA reads TGTGCCAGCAGCTTAGCGAGCCTGAGCACCGGGGAGCTGTTTTTT. Translation gives CASSLASLSTGELFF.

This sequence joins TRBV7-2 and TRBJ1-6; 7 bases are a match to TRBD1. J lost 5 bases, V lost 5 bases, and 6 bases had no gene match. This CDR3 contains 15 residues. From germline, CDR1 is SGHTA and CDR2 FQGNSA. The CDR3 bases are TGTGCCAGCAGCGGCTCCGGGACAGATAATTCACCCCTCCACTTT. It codes for CASSGSGTDNSPLHF. Drawing the rest from reference TRBV7-2 and TRBJ1-6, the complete variable domain is GAGVSQSPSNKVTEKGKDVELRCDPISGHTALYWYRQSLGQGLEFLIYFQGNSAPDKSGLPSDRFSAERTGGSVSTLTIQRTQQEDSAVYLCASSGSGTDNSPLHFGNGTRLTVT.

The chain joins TRBV10-3 to TRBJ2-1; D remains ambiguous. Per germline, CDR1 ENHRY and CDR2 SYGVKD. The CDR3 loop spans 11 amino acids. V was shortened by 6 bases and J by 8 bases, with 8 bases between the two germline ends. DNA for the CDR3: TGTGCCATCAGAGTAGCCTATGAGCAGTTCTTC. Its translation: CAIRVAYEQFF.

V usage is TRBV27 and J usage is TRBJ1-1; 10 bases are shared with TRBD1. The CDR3 runs to 17 residues. The germline V gene has CDR1 MNHEY and CDR2 SMNVEV (reference sequence). After removal of 7 bases from V and 5 bases from J, the junction contained 16 bases not matched to a gene. For the CDR3, the DNA is TGTGCCAGCATTCTGGGCACTCCGGGACAGGGGAGGACTGAAGCTTTCTTT. Encoded protein: CASILGTPGQGRTEAFF.

The count of this clone is one. V and J are TRBV10-3 and TRBJ2-1; TRBD2 aligns across 9 bases. This CDR3 has 16 amino acids. V lost 6 bases and J lost 0; bases outside the gene matches: 6. Germline assignment: CDR1 ENHRY and CDR2 SYGVKD. CDR3: CAIRPGLAPSYNEQFF. CDR3 DNA sequence: TGTGCCATCAGGCCGGGACTAGCCCCCTCCTACAATGAGCAGTTCTTC.

The V gene is TRBV27, the J gene TRBJ2-7; unclear D gene. CDR1 is MNHEY and CDR2 is SMNVEV in the germline V gene (reference sequence). The V end was cut by 4 bases, the J end by 4 bases, with 23 bases between. The CDR3 contains 17 residues. The CDR3 here is CASSSPAGYPLFYEQYF. For the CDR3, the DNA is TGTGCCAGCAGTTCCCCGGCAGGTTACCCTTTATTTTACGAGCAGTACTTC.

This chain uses TRBV2 with TRBJ2-3; TRBD1 matches 10 bases. Germline assignment: CDR1 SNHLY and CDR2 FYNNEI. J was trimmed by 5 bases and V by 6 bases; bases with no gene match: 14. The CDR3 runs to 17 residues. CDR3 bases: TGTGCCAGCAGCCGCGAGCGGACAGGGGGGACAGGAGATACGCAGTATTTT. This codes for CASSRERTGGTGDTQYF.

The rearrangement links TRBV5-5 to TRBJ2-7; D not resolved. The V end lost 4 bases, the J end lost 1 base, and 12 bases lay between the germline ends. The CDR3 consists of 14 residues. Germline V CDR1 and CDR2: SGHKS, YYEKEE (reference sequence). CDR3 sequence: CASSKLGSSYEQYF. CDR3 in DNA: TGTGCCAGCAGCAAACTGGGCAGTTCCTACGAGCAGTACTTC.

The V gene is TRBV19, the J gene TRBJ2-2; tentatively, D is TRBD1 (7 bases). Germline values: CDR1 LNHDA, CDR2 SQIVND (reference sequence). The CDR3 extends over 15 amino acids. With 3 bases removed from V and 5 bases from J, the gap between germline ends came to 13 bases. The CDR3 reads CASSIQGGRTGELFF. The CDR3 region has the DNA TGTGCCAGTAGTATTCAGGGGGGCCGTACCGGGGAGCTGTTTTTT.

The chain couples TRBV21-1 to TRBJ2-5; TRBD1, the table's D call, was not compared with the DNA. TRBV21-1 is an annotated pseudogene. The CDR3 loop spans 14 amino acids. The CDR3 reads CASSKQGAGETQYF. CDR3 in DNA: TGTGCCAGCAGCAAACAGGGGGCCGGGGAGACCCAGTACTTC.

This chain links TRBV10-2 with TRBJ2-1; TRBD2 matches at 8 bases. V lost 8 bases to trimming and J lost 7 bases; unmatched junction nucleotides: 10. From germline, CDR1 is WSHSY and CDR2 SAAADI. The CDR3 is 14 residues long. The CDR3 nucleotides are TGCGCCAGCGTAGAGCGGGAGTGGGGGAATGAGCAGTTCTTC. This translates into CASVEREWGNEQFF.